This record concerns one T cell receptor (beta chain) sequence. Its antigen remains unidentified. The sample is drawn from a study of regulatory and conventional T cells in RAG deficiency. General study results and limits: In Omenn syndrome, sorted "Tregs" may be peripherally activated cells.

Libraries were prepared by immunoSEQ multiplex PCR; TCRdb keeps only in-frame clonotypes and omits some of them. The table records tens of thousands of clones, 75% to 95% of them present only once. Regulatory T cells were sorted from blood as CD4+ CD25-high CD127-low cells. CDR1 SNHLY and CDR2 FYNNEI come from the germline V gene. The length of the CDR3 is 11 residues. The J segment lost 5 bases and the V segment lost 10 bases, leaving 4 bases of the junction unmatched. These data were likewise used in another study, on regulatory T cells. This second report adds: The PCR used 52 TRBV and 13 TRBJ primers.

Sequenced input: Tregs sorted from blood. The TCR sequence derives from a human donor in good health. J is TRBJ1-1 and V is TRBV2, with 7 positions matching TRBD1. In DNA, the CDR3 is TGTGCCATTACAGGGGAGACTGAAGCTTTCTTT. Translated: CAITGETEAFF.